A selection of T cell receptor beta chains follows, all from one sample in a study of T cells after somatic rescue of genetic block. This table comes from immunoSEQ multiplex PCR, and its TCRdb copy is limited to in-frame clones, with some not included. Among approximately 88,000 clones, more than 80% were seen once, and the ten largest hold roughly 1.7%. Sequenced: peripheral blood mononuclear cells (PBMCs). Every receptor here comes from a woman aged 18-30 years. Both conserved end residues are part of each CDR3. A D gene is named only where the DNA matches it firmly. A row's size may be missing; if present it is once, few, many or a size class.

clone size	V gene	D gene	J gene	CDR3 length	CDR3 protein	CDR3 DNA
-	TRBV21-1	-	TRBJ1-4	13	CASSIRYNEKLFF	TGTGCCAGCAGCATTCGGTATAATGAAAAACTGTTTTTT
-	TRBV30	-	TRBJ1-3	14	CAWTADSSGNTIYF	TGTGCCTGGACCGCGGACAGCTCTGGAAACACCATATATTTT
-	TRBV9	-	TRBJ2-2	18	CASSVVGSGGLNTGELFF	TGTGCCAGCAGCGTAGTAGGGTCCGGGGGGCTAAACACCGGGGAGCTGTTTTTT
-	TRBV30	TRBD2	TRBJ2-1	16	CAWSVRGDVDYNEQFF	TGTGCCTGGAGTGTACGGGGGGACGTAGACTACAATGAGCAGTTCTTC
-	TRBV6-5	TRBD1	TRBJ1-1	13	CASSYTGTGEAFF	TGTGCCAGCAGTTACACGGGGACAGGGGAAGCTTTCTTT
-	TRBV29-1	-	TRBJ2-1	13	CSVVGSLRHEQFF	TGCAGCGTTGTAGGGAGTCTCCGCCATGAGCAGTTCTTC
-	TRBV28	-	TRBJ2-2	15	CASSFSGGGVGELFF	TGTGCCAGCAGTTTTTCCGGGGGCGGGGTCGGGGAGCTGTTTTTT
-	TRBV7-9	-	TRBJ1-2	12	CASSLAGGNYTF	TGTGCCAGCAGCTTAGCCGGAGGGAACTACACCTTC
-	TRBV11-2	TRBD2	TRBJ2-1	17	CASSALGTSGDYNEQFF	TGTGCCAGCAGCGCCCTAGGGACTAGCGGGGACTACAATGAGCAGTTCTTC
-	TRBV5-1	-	TRBJ1-1	13	CASSRGPNTEAFF	TGCGCCAGCAGTCGCGGGCCGAACACTGAAGCTTTCTTT
once	TRBV5-4	-	TRBJ2-1	12	CASRNVTGEQFF	TGTGCCAGCCGAAATGTAACCGGTGAGCAGTTCTTC
-	TRBV9	-	TRBJ1-1	14	CASSAGPLNTEAFF	TGTGCCAGCAGCGCGGGACCGCTGAACACTGAAGCTTTCTTT
-	TRBV7-9	-	TRBJ1-2	17	CASSLYSRALLLYGYTF	TGTGCCAGCAGCTTATACTCCCGGGCTTTACTACTTTATGGCTACACCTTC
-	TRBV6-5	-	TRBJ2-7	15	CASSPGGSATYEQYF	TGTGCCAGCAGCCCAGGAGGGAGTGCAACCTACGAGCAGTACTTC
-	TRBV5-1	-	TRBJ2-5	14	CASSLMGLAETQYF	TGCGCCAGCAGTCTGATGGGATTGGCAGAGACCCAGTACTTC
few	TRBV30	-	TRBJ2-1	14	CAWSSERYYNEQFF	TGTGCCTGGAGTTCGGAGCGGTATTACAATGAGCAGTTCTTC
-	TRBV7-2	-	TRBJ2-7	15	CASSPSWDPENEQYF	TGTGCCAGCAGCCCTTCCTGGGACCCCGAGAACGAGCAGTACTTC
-	TRBV27	TRBD2	TRBJ2-7	15	CASSSGGREAYEQYF	TGTGCCAGCAGTTCCGGCGGGCGGGAGGCCTACGAGCAGTACTTC
-	TRBV28	-	TRBJ2-3	12	CASSFLMDTQYF	TGTGCCAGCAGTTTTCTCATGGATACGCAGTATTTT
-	TRBV5-5	-	TRBJ1-2	15	CASSPLEGANYGYTF	TGTGCCAGCAGCCCCCTTGAGGGCGCTAACTATGGCTACACCTTC
-	TRBV11-2	-	TRBJ2-2	16	CATRARDTTNTGELFF	TGTGCCACAAGGGCCAGGGACACGACGAACACCGGGGAGCTGTTTTTT
-	TRBV10-1	TRBD2	TRBJ2-3	16	CASSELAGGITDTQYF	TGCGCCAGCAGTGAGTTGGCGGGAGGGATCACAGATACGCAGTATTTT
-	TRBV9	-	TRBJ1-2	15	CASSPSLGSNYGYTF	TGTGCCAGCAGCCCCAGTCTAGGTTCTAACTATGGCTACACCTTC
-	TRBV18	-	TRBJ2-3	18	CASSPRRPGSQTTDTQYF	TGTGCCAGCTCACCACGAAGGCCAGGGTCACAAACAACAGATACGCAGTATTTT
-	TRBV19	-	TRBJ1-4	14	CASSKRGGGEKLFF	TGTGCCAGTAGTAAAAGGGGAGGAGGGGAAAAACTGTTTTTT
-	TRBV28	TRBD2	TRBJ2-1	15	CASIASGVSYNEQFF	TGTGCCAGCATTGCTAGCGGAGTCTCCTACAATGAGCAGTTCTTC
-	TRBV11-2	-	TRBJ1-1	15	CASSLFRGANFEAFF	TGTGCCAGCAGCTTATTTCGGGGGGCAAATTTTGAAGCTTTCTTT
-	TRBV6-1	TRBD1	TRBJ2-7	13	CASSIDRGGEQYF	TGTGCCAGCAGTATCGACAGGGGAGGCGAGCAGTACTTC
once	TRBV28	-	TRBJ1-2	12	CASSLGAGGYTF	TGTGCCAGCAGTTTGGGGGCGGGTGGCTACACCTTC
-	TRBV19	TRBD1	TRBJ2-7	14	CASSRTGAGYEQYF	TGTGCCAGTAGTCGAACAGGGGCGGGCTACGAGCAGTACTTC
-	TRBV5-5	-	TRBJ2-3	17	CASSLAAGPTFTDTQYF	TGTGCCAGCAGCTTGGCCGCGGGACCCACCTTCACAGATACGCAGTATTTT
-	TRBV7-2	-	TRBJ1-3	13	CASTGGAGNTIYF	TGTGCCAGCACCGGTGGGGCTGGAAACACCATATATTTT
-	TRBV11-2	-	TRBJ2-1	17	CASSWGARRGTYNEQFF	TGTGCCAGCAGCTGGGGGGCGCGGAGGGGAACCTACAATGAGCAGTTCTTC
-	TRBV5-1	-	TRBJ2-3	16	CASSLVMGDGTDTQYF	TGCGCCAGCAGCTTGGTTATGGGGGACGGCACAGATACGCAGTATTTT